The present T cell receptor beta chain was sequenced within a study of response to subunit inactivated influenza vaccine. TCRdb reprocessed the RT-PCR reads via MiXCR and lists one record per CDR3 protein. The data show 200,000 to 300,000 distinct CDR3 sequences, with 9.5% to 15% seen just once and about 7.8% held by the top ten. At least ten counts were recorded for this clonotype. Its specificity is unknown. Study-level points and caveats: Authors suggested that a seasonal influenza vaccination recruits few new T cells each time.

This clonotype originated in a man in his forties or fifties who received an inactivated influenza vaccine. This specimen was non-naive T cells sorted from PBMCs, taken roughly 15 days before vaccination.

CDR3 coding DNA: TGCAGTGCTAGTGTTTGGGACGGGAGTAATGAGCAGTTCTTC. It codes for CSASVWDGSNEQFF. The chain joins TRBV20-1 to TRBJ2-1; D is possibly TRBD2 (6 bases). Germline V gene sequence: CDR1 DFQATT, CDR2 SNEGSKA (reference sequence). This CDR3 is built from 14 residues. With 3 bases removed from V and 7 bases from J, the gap between germline ends came to 16 bases.